Each of the 16 T cell receptor beta chains below was sequenced from the same sample in a study of blood T cell repertoires in COVID-19 (dated by TCRdb to the early 2020s). To prepare the library, the immunoSEQ multiplex PCR assay was applied. TCRdb carries this immuneACCESS record with in-frame sequences only. Its versions omit some clonotypes, under half of them owing to an unresolved V gene in the studies checked, with the rest unexplained. The sample table records 150,000 to 200,000 clones; 78% of these occur just once. 15% to 20% of the sample is taken by the ten largest. The sequenced material came from PBMCs or T cells enriched from blood (not recorded which). The receptors stem from a woman in her fifties or sixties who had recovered from COVID-19.

The V call is TRBV7-8, the J call TRBJ2-2; D is unresolved. The CDR3 sequence is 12 residues long. The germline V and J ends were trimmed by 3 bases and 5 bases, with 4 bases remaining between them. Germline V gene data show CDR1 as SGHVS and CDR2 as FQNEAQ. This CDR3 reads CASSFGTGELFF. For the CDR3, the DNA is TGTGCCAGCAGCTTCGGTACCGGGGAGCTGTTTTTT.

This clone was picked up many times. This chain links TRBV4-2 with TRBJ2-7, with D possibly matching TRBD1 (5 bases). With 0 bases removed from V and 3 bases from J, the gap between germline ends came to 15 bases. CDR1 and CDR2 (germline): LGHNA, YNFKEQ. This CDR3 is 16 amino acids long. CDR3 region: CASSQERTGPYYEQYF. For the CDR3, the DNA is TGTGCCAGCAGCCAAGAAAGAACAGGACCCTACTACGAGCAGTACTTC.

V gene TRBV2 combines with J gene TRBJ1-1; D is undetermined. V gave up 2 bases and J gave up 0 bases, with 4 bases separating them. Germline CDR1 reads SNHLY; CDR2 reads FYNNEI. This CDR3 has 13 residues. In DNA, the CDR3 is TGTGCCAGCAGTGAAACGGTGAACACTGAAGCTTTCTTT. Its translation: CASSETVNTEAFF. Full variable domain (rest looked up from reference TRBV2 and TRBJ1-1): EPEVTQTPSHQVTQMGQEVILRCVPISNHLYFYWYRQILGQKVEFLVSFYNNEISEKSEIFDDQFSVERPDGSNFTLKIRSTKLEDSAMYFCASSETVNTEAFFGQGTRLTVV.

The chain recombines TRBV10-2 with TRBJ2-2, with D possibly being TRBD2 (5 bases). The V end was cut by 8 bases, the J end by 4 bases, with 17 bases between. CDR3 length: 15 amino acids. Germline CDR1 reads WSHSY; CDR2 reads SAAADI. This CDR3 reads CASRRGPGGTGELFF. The CDR3 DNA reads TGCGCCAGCCGCCGGGGTCCCGGTGGCACCGGGGAGCTGTTTTTT.

The chain has TRBV18 and TRBJ1-2; 9 bases fit TRBD1. In germline, CDR1 is KGHSH, CDR2 LQKENI. The CDR3 is 12 residues long. With 6 bases clipped from V and 13 bases from J, the junction kept 9 bases outside the gene matches. CDR3 DNA sequence: TGTGCCAGCTCGATGGACAGGGGTGAGGGCACCTTC. This translates into CASSMDRGEGTF. Drawing the rest from reference TRBV18 and TRBJ1-2, the complete variable domain is NAGVMQNPRHLVRRRGQEARLRCSPMKGHSHVYWYRQLPEEGLKFMVYLQKENIIDESGMPKERFSAEFPKEGPSILRIQQVVRGDSAAYFCASSMDRGEGTFGSGTRLTVV.

The chain links TRBV7-9 to TRBJ1-1; 8 bases match TRBD1. The length of the CDR3 is 15 residues. CDR1 and CDR2 from the germline V gene are SEHNR and FQNEAQ (reference sequence). The ends lost 5 bases at V and 5 bases at J; junction bases unmatched: 10. Here the CDR3 reads CASSAGGARNTEAFF. The CDR3 DNA is TGTGCCAGCAGCGCAGGGGGCGCCCGGAATACTGAAGCTTTCTTT.

J is TRBJ2-6 and V is TRBV6-1; TRBD1 matches 7 bases. Germline values: CDR1 MNHNS, CDR2 SASEGT. The V gene end was trimmed by 4 bases and the J gene end by 0 bases; junction bases not matched to a gene: 6. The CDR3 sequence is 17 residues long. CDR3 loop: CASSGRQGRSGANVLTF. The CDR3 DNA sequence: TGTGCCAGCAGTGGGCGACAGGGTCGCTCTGGGGCCAACGTCCTGACTTTC.

V gene TRBV10-3 combines with J gene TRBJ2-3, with 9 bases fitting TRBD1. This CDR3 is 17 amino acids long. After removal of 5 bases from V and 2 bases from J, the junction contained 11 bases not matched to a gene. CDR1 is ENHRY and CDR2 is SYGVKD in the germline V gene. CDR3 region: CAISRLGGQGPTDTQYF. In DNA, the CDR3 is TGTGCCATCAGTCGGCTGGGGGGACAGGGTCCCACAGATACGCAGTATTTT.

V usage is TRBV4-1 and J usage is TRBJ2-5; the match to TRBD1 covers 7 bases. The CDR3 is 17 amino acids. CDR1 is MGHRA, CDR2 YSYEKL, per germline. Losses at the gene ends were 2 bases for V and 5 bases for J; bases not matched to a gene: 14. The CDR3 DNA reads as TGCGCCAGCAGCCAACCGAGGGACAGTCACCGGGCGGAGACCCAGTACTTC. Protein: CASSQPRDSHRAETQYF.

The chain couples TRBV28 to TRBJ2-7; possible D gene TRBD2, 5 bases. CDR3 length equals 15 residues. The germline V gene encodes CDR1 MDHEN and CDR2 SYDVKM. V lost 5 bases and J lost 3, with 17 bases in between. In DNA, the CDR3 is TGTGCCAGCAGTGCCCCCGGGGTAGGAGACTACGAGCAGTACTTC. Its translation: CASSAPGVGDYEQYF.

This clone was counted between two and nine times. This chain links TRBV10-3 with TRBJ1-2, with TRBD1 matching over 7 bases. This CDR3 contains 13 residues. The J segment lost 8 bases and the V segment lost 3 bases, leaving 6 bases of the junction unmatched. Germline lookup yields CDR1 ENHRY and CDR2 SYGVKD. The CDR3: CAISEDRVSGYTF. The CDR3 coding sequence is TGTGCCATCAGTGAAGACAGGGTATCGGGCTACACCTTC.

The genes are TRBV29-1 and TRBJ1-2; 10 nucleotides line up with TRBD1. Looked up from germline, CDR1 is SQVTM and CDR2 is ANQGSEA. Losses at the gene ends were 7 bases for V and 8 bases for J; bases not matched to a gene: 7. This CDR3 is 12 amino acids long. CDR3 protein: CSGGTGDGGYTF. CDR3 nucleotides: TGCAGCGGCGGGACAGGGGATGGCGGCTACACCTTC.

The chain recombines TRBV6-5 with TRBJ1-1; D is undetermined. V gave up 0 bases and J gave up 3 bases, with 14 bases separating them. The length of the CDR3 is 16 residues. Looked up from germline, CDR1 is MNHEY and CDR2 is SVGAGI. CDR3 nucleotides: TGTGCCAGCAGTTACTCGGGCGGGGAATGGGACACTGAAGCTTTCTTT. This translates into CASSYSGGEWDTEAFF.

This clone was found a few times. The chain is built from TRBV19 and TRBJ2-6, with 7 positions matching TRBD2. V dropped 5 bases and J dropped 0; count of bases not matched to a gene: 16. Germline assignment: CDR1 LNHDA and CDR2 SQIVND (reference sequence). The CDR3 is 20 amino acids. CDR3 loop: CASSFWGSAGVRSGANVLTF. Here the CDR3 DNA reads TGTGCCAGTAGTTTTTGGGGCAGCGCGGGAGTGCGCTCTGGGGCCAACGTCCTGACTTTC.

CDR3: CASSLGQGNRRYEQYF. For the CDR3, the DNA is TGTGCCAGCAGTTTAGGGCAGGGGAACAGGCGCTACGAGCAGTACTTC. The rearrangement links TRBV28 to TRBJ2-7; the D gene is possibly TRBD1 (6 bases). V lost 2 bases to trimming and J lost 3 bases, with 17 bases between them. This CDR3 comprises 16 residues. Germline lookup yields CDR1 MDHEN and CDR2 SYDVKM. The full variable domain, in which reference TRBV28 and TRBJ2-7 provide the parts outside the CDR3, is DVKVTQSSRYLVKRTGEKVFLECVQDMDHENMFWYRQDPGLGLRLIYFSYDVKMKEKGDIPEGYSVSREKKERFSLILESASTNQTSMYLCASSLGQGNRRYEQYFGPGTRLTVT.

The chain couples TRBV3-1 (or the pseudogene TRBV3-2) to TRBJ1-5; TRBD1 matches 8 bases. The CDR3 consists of 13 residues. After removal of 2 bases from V and 13 bases from J, the junction contained 7 bases not matched to a gene. Germline V gives CDR1 LGHDT, CDR2 YNNKEL (reference sequence). DNA for the CDR3: TGTGCCAGCAGCCAATGGAAGCAGGGGGCGCAGCATTTT. Its protein product is CASSQWKQGAQHF.